These 7 T cell receptor beta chains originate from one sample sequenced in a study of blood T cell repertoires in COVID-19. The table came from immunoSEQ multiplex PCR; TCRdb's copy has only in-frame clones and leaves some out. The repertoire includes approximately 470,000 clones, about 85% of them detected once, and under 0.75% sits in the top ten. The sequenced sample consisted of PBMCs or T cells enriched from blood (not recorded which). The source of these receptors is a woman aged 18-30 years who had recovered from COVID-19.

The chain has TRBV21-1 and TRBJ1-2. TRBV21-1 is a pseudogene segment. This CDR3 has 16 amino acids. CDR3 residues: CASSKVGPRGFYGYTF. The CDR3 region has the DNA TGTGCCAGCAGCAAAGTGGGCCCCCGGGGTTTCTATGGCTACACCTTC.

As to this clone: Other DNA sequences in the sample encode the same CDR3. The chain employs TRBV5-1 and TRBJ2-3; D is unclear. The V gene lost 4 bases and the J gene lost 4 bases, with 4 bases spanning the gap. The germline V gene encodes CDR1 SGHRS and CDR2 YFSETQ. This CDR3 region has 11 residues. CDR3 nucleotides: TGCGCCAGCAGCCTAGCAGATACGCAGTATTTT. It specifies CASSLADTQYF.

The CDR3 nucleotides read TGTGCCAGCAGCTTAGGTCAGGTATATTCACCCCTCCACTTT. Residues: CASSLGQVYSPLHF. The chain has TRBV7-9 and TRBJ1-6; D gene uncertain. Trimming left V 1 base short and J 8 bases short, with 9 bases between. The CDR3 covers 14 residues. The germline CDR1 and CDR2 sequences are SEHNR and FQNEAQ (reference sequence).

The gene calls are TRBV19 and TRBJ1-2, with 10 positions matching TRBD1. Germline values: CDR1 LNHDA, CDR2 SQIVND (reference sequence). V was clipped by 3 bases and J by 6 bases; unmatched bases: 7. The CDR3 contains 15 residues. CDR3 sequence reads: CASSMQTGGTDGYTF. The DNA of the CDR3 is TGTGCCAGTAGTATGCAGACAGGGGGCACGGATGGCTACACCTTC.

This chain links TRBV30 with TRBJ1-3; weak D call: TRBD1 (6 bases). The CDR3 totals 16 residues. V was shortened by 2 bases and J by 3 bases, with 17 bases between the two germline ends. The V gene's germline CDR1 is GTSNPN and CDR2 SVGIG (reference sequence). In nucleotides, the CDR3 is TGTGCCTGGAGTCGACTTCGAGGGACACTTGGAAACACCATATATTTT. Protein sequence: CAWSRLRGTLGNTIYF.

This sequence joins TRBV5-4 and TRBJ2-1; 7 nucleotides line up with TRBD2. Germline V CDR1 and CDR2: SGHNT, YYREEE (reference sequence). The J segment lost 5 bases and the V segment lost 0 bases, leaving 2 bases of the junction unmatched. The CDR3 spans 14 residues. The chain's CDR3 is CASSLGLANNEQFF. The CDR3 DNA reads as TGTGCCAGCAGCTTGGGACTAGCAAACAATGAGCAGTTCTTC.

This chain links TRBV2 with TRBJ1-5, with D perhaps matching TRBD1 (6 bases). The length of the CDR3 is 13 residues. The V gene's germline CDR1 is SNHLY and CDR2 FYNNEI. Between the trimmed V and J ends, which lost 6 bases and 2 bases, there was a span of 8 bases. CDR3 in amino acids: CASRAGGNQPQHF. CDR3 bases: TGTGCCAGCAGAGCAGGGGGCAATCAGCCCCAGCATTTT.